The 13 T cell receptor beta chains below all came from one sample that was sequenced in a study of glioma-infiltrating T cells after dendritic cell vaccination. The protocol was immunoSEQ multiplex PCR, while the TCRdb copy is restricted to in-frame clones and leaves out a portion. The table has about 64,000 clones, 75% to 85% seen once. The sequenced sample was blood, obtained before dendritic cell vaccination. The receptors originated from a human donor with glioblastoma.

DNA of the CDR3: TGCGCCAGCAGCTTGGTTGGGACGGGAGGCACTGAAGCTTTCTTT. Amino acid sequence: CASSLVGTGGTEAFF. The gene calls are TRBV5-1 and TRBJ1-1, with D perhaps matching TRBD1 (5 bases). The germline CDR1 and CDR2 sequences are SGHRS and YFSETQ. Trimming shortened V by 0 bases and J by 4 bases, and 13 bases separated the two germline ends. The CDR3 totals 15 residues.

The gene calls are TRBV5-1 and TRBJ1-5; D is possibly TRBD1 (5 bases). Germline CDR1 reads SGHRS; CDR2 reads YFSETQ. V lost 2 bases and J lost 0, with 9 bases in between. CDR3 length: 15 residues. Here the CDR3 reads CASSLAGNSNQPQHF. The CDR3, as DNA: TGCGCCAGCAGCTTAGCAGGGAATAGCAATCAGCCCCAGCATTTT.

The CDR3 DNA follows: TGTGCCAGCAGTTTACAGGGGGCTAACTATGGCTACACCTTC. Encoded protein: CASSLQGANYGYTF. This chain joins TRBV27 and TRBJ1-2; TRBD1 agrees at 7 bases. Germline trimming cut 2 bases from V and 0 bases from J; bases unmatched to any gene: 0. The CDR3 runs 14 residues. The germline gives CDR1 MNHEY, CDR2 SMNVEV (reference sequence).

This chain uses TRBV6-1 with TRBJ1-5, with TRBD1 matching over 8 bases. The V segment lost 0 bases and the J segment 5 bases; nucleotides outside the gene matches: 9. This CDR3 comprises 17 residues. Germline CDR1 reads MNHNS; CDR2 reads SASEGT. CDR3: CASSEAKFQQGDQPQHF. In nucleotides, the CDR3 is TGTGCCAGCAGTGAAGCCAAATTCCAACAGGGGGATCAGCCCCAGCATTTT.

This clone appeared a single time. The chain has TRBV7-9 and TRBJ2-7; perhaps TRBD1 as D (5 bases). The germline V gene encodes CDR1 SEHNR and CDR2 FQNEAQ (reference sequence). The CDR3 is made up of 14 amino acids. Trimming removed 4 bases from V and 2 bases from J, with 12 bases in between. The CDR3 loop is CASSSKTVAYEQYF. In DNA form, the CDR3 reads TGTGCCAGCAGCTCAAAGACAGTTGCCTACGAGCAGTACTTC.

This chain connects TRBV6-1 to TRBJ2-5; D remains unclear. Germline V gives CDR1 MNHNS, CDR2 SASEGT. This CDR3 has 12 amino acids. With 6 bases removed from V and 7 bases from J, the gap between germline ends came to 12 bases. CDR3 in DNA: TGTGCCAGCAGCTACCCCCCCCGGACCCAGTACTTC. Encoded protein: CASSYPPRTQYF.

This chain joins TRBV10-2 and TRBJ2-3; no reliable D call. The V gene lost 4 bases and the J gene lost 5 bases, with 7 bases spanning the gap. The germline V gene has CDR1 WSHSY and CDR2 SAAADI. The CDR3 is made up of 12 amino acids. CDR3 bases: TGCGCCAGCAGTGTGAGCGTAGATACGCAGTATTTT. Translated: CASSVSVDTQYF.

There are a few counts of this clone. V and J are TRBV20-1 and TRBJ1-2; the D is unclear. Germline V gene data show CDR1 as DFQATT and CDR2 as SNEGSKA (reference sequence). This CDR3 comprises 11 residues. V was clipped by 2 bases and J by 6 bases, with 7 bases between them. The CDR3 protein is CSARSGDGYTF. Written as DNA, the CDR3 is TGCAGTGCTAGATCCGGGGATGGCTACACCTTC.

The chain links TRBV5-4 to TRBJ2-7, with D unclear. CDR1 is SGHNT, CDR2 YYREEE, per germline (reference sequence). V shed 1 base and J shed 7 bases, with 15 bases lying between them. The CDR3 length is 14 residues. The CDR3 DNA follows: TGTGCCAGCAGCTTGACAGCCCCCCCCAGAGAGCAGTACTTC. Protein: CASSLTAPPREQYF.

The chain uses TRBV7-9 and TRBJ2-1; D ambiguous. Germline V gene data show CDR1 as SEHNR and CDR2 as FQNEAQ (reference sequence). V lost 5 bases to trimming and J lost 9 bases, with 11 bases between them. There are 12 residues in the CDR3. The CDR3 reads CASSPLSGEQFF. In DNA, the CDR3 is TGTGCCAGCAGCCCCCTCTCGGGTGAGCAGTTCTTC.

The V gene is TRBV21-1, the J gene TRBJ2-7; TRBD1, as called in the table, went unchecked against the DNA. TRBV21-1 counts as a pseudogene. The CDR3 is 18 residues long. CDR3 sequence: CASSKAAGGFRNSYEQYF. The CDR3 bases are TGTGCCAGCAGCAAAGCTGCAGGGGGCTTTCGTAATTCCTACGAGCAGTACTTC.

The chain carries TRBV28 and TRBJ1-2, with 7 bases lining up with TRBD1. Trimming cost V 6 bases and J 11 bases; bases outside gene matches: 15. This CDR3 is built from 14 residues. Germline V gene sequence: CDR1 MDHEN, CDR2 SYDVKM. Written as DNA, the CDR3 is TGTGCCAGCAGCGAAGGGGACAGCTTGAAGAGGTACACCTTC. Translated: CASSEGDSLKRYTF.

V is TRBV28 and J is TRBJ1-4; no reliable D call. Germline lookup yields CDR1 MDHEN and CDR2 SYDVKM. This CDR3 spans 11 amino acids. With 10 bases removed from V and 8 bases from J, the gap between germline ends came to 11 bases. CDR3 sequence (DNA): TGTGCCACCTCTTCCTACGAAAAACTGTTTTTT. Its translation is CATSSYEKLFF.